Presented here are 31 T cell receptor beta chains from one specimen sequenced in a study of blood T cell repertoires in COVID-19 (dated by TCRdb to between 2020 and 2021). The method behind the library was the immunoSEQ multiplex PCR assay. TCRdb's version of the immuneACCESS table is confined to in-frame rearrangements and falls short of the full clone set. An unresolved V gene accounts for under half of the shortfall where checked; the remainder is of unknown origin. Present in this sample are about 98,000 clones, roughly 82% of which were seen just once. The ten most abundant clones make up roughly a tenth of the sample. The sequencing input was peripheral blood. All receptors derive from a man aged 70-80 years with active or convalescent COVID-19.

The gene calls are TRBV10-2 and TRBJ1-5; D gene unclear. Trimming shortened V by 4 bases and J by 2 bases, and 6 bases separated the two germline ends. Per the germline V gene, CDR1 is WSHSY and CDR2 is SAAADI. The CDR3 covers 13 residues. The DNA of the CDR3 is TGCGCCAGCAGTGCACAGCGCAATCAGCCCCAGCATTTT. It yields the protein CASSAQRNQPQHF.

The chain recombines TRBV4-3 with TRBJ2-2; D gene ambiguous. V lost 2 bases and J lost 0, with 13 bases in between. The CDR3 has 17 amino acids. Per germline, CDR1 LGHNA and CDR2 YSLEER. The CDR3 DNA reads TGCGCCAGCAGCCAAACCCCGACTCCTACGAACACCGGGGAGCTGTTTTTT. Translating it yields CASSQTPTPTNTGELFF.

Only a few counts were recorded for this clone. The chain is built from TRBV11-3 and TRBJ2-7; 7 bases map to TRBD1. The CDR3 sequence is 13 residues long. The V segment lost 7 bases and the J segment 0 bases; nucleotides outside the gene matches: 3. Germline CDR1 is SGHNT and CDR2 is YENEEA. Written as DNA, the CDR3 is TGTGCCAGCAACCGGGACAGCTCCTACGAGCAGTACTTC. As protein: CASNRDSSYEQYF. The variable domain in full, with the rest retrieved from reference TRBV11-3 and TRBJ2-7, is EAGVVQSPRYKIIEKKQPVAFWCNPISGHNTLYWYLQNLGQGPELLIRYENEEAVDDSQLPKDRFSAERLKGVDSTLKIQPAELGDSAVYLCASNRDSSYEQYFGPGTRLTVT.

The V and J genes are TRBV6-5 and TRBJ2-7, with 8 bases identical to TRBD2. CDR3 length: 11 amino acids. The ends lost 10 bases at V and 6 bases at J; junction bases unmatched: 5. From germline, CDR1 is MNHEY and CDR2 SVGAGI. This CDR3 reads CATSGGAEQYF. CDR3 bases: TGTGCCACCTCCGGGGGGGCCGAGCAGTACTTC.

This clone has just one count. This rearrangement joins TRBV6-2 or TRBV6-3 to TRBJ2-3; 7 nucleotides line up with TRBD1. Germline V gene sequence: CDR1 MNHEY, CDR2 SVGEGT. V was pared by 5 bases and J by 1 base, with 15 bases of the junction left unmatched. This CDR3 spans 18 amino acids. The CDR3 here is CASSLRTGVAYGTDTQYF. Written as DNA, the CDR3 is TGTGCCAGCAGTCTTCGGACAGGAGTTGCCTACGGCACAGATACGCAGTATTTT.

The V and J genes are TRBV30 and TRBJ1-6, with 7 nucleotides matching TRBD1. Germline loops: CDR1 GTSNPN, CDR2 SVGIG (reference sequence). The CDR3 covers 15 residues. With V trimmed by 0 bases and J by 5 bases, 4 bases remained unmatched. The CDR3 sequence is CAWSVQGQHNSPLHF. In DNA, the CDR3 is TGTGCCTGGAGTGTACAGGGACAGCATAATTCACCCCTCCACTTT.

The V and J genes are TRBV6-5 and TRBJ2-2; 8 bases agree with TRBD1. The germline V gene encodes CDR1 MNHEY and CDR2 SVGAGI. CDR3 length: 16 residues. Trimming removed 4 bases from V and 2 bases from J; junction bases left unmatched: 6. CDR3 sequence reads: CASSSRGQVNTGELFF. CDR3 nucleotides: TGTGCCAGCAGTTCCCGGGGACAGGTCAACACCGGGGAGCTGTTTTTT.

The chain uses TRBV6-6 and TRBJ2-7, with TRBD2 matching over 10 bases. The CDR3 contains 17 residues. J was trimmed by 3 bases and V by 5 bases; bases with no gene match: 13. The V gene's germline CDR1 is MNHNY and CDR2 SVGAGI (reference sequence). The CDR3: CASSQFNKRGGRYEQYF. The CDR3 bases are TGTGCCAGCAGTCAATTCAACAAGCGGGGGGGCCGCTACGAGCAGTACTTC.

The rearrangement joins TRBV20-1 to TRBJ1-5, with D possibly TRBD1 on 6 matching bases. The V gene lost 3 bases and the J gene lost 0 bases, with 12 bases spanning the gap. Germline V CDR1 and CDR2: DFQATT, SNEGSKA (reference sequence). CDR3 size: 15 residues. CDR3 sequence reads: CSASDRRYSNQPQHF. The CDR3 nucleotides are TGCAGTGCTAGTGACAGGCGTTATAGCAATCAGCCCCAGCATTTT.

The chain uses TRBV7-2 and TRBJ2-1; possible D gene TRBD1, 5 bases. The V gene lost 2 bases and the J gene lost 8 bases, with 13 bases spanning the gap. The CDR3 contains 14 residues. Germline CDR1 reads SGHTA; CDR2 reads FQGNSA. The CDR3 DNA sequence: TGTGCCAGCAGCTTACGTTACAGGTCTGATGAGCAGTTCTTC. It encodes CASSLRYRSDEQFF.

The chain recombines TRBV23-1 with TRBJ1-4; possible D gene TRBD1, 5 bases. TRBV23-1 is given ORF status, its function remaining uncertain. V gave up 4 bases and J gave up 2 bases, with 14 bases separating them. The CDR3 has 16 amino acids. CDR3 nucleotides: TGCGCCAGCAGTCCGCCAGGGAGGGGCACTAATGAAAAACTGTTTTTT. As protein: CASSPPGRGTNEKLFF.

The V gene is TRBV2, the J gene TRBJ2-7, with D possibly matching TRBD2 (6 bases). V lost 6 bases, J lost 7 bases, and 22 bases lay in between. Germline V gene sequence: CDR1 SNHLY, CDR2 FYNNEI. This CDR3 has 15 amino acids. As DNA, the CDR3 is TGTGCCAGCAGCTATTACACCGGGACTCCGGGGGAGCAGTACTTC. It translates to CASSYYTGTPGEQYF.

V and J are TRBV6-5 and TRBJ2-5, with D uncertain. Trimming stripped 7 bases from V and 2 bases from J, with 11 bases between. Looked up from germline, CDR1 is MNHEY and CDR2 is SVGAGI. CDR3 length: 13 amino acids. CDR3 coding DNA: TGTGCCAGCAATAGAATAGCTCAAGAGACCCAGTACTTC. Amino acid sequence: CASNRIAQETQYF.

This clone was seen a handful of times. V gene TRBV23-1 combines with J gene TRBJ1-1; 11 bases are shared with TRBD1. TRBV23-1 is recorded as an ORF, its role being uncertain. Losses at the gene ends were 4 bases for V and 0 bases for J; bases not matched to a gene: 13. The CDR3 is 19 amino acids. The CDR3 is CASSRWPGQGDSLNTEAFF. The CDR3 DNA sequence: TGCGCCAGCAGTCGGTGGCCGGGACAGGGGGATTCCCTGAACACTGAAGCTTTCTTT.

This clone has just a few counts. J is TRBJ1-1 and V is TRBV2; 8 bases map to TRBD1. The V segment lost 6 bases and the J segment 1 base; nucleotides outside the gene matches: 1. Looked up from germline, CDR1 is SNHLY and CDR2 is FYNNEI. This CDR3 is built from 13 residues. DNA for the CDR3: TGTGCCAGCAGCGACAGGGGGAACACTGAAGCTTTCTTT. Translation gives CASSDRGNTEAFF. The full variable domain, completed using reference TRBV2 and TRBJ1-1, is EPEVTQTPSHQVTQMGQEVILRCVPISNHLYFYWYRQILGQKVEFLVSFYNNEISEKSEIFDDQFSVERPDGSNFTLKIRSTKLEDSAMYFCASSDRGNTEAFFGQGTRLTVV.

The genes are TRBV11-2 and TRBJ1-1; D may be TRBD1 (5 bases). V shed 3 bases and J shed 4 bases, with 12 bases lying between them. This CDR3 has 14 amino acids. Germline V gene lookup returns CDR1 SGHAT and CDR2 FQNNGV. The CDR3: CASSFRRQITEAFF. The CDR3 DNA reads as TGTGCCAGCAGCTTCCGTCGACAGATCACTGAAGCTTTCTTT.

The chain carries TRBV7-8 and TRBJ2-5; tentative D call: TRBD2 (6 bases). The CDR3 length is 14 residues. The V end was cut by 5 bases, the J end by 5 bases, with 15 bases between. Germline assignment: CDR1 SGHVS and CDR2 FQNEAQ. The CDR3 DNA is TGTGCCAGCAGCCCAAGCGCTGGGGGGGAGACCCAGTACTTC. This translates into CASSPSAGGETQYF.

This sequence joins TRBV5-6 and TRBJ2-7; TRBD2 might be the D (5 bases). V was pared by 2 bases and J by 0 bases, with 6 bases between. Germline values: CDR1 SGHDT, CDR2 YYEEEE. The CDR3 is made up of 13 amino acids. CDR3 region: CASSFGVSYEQYF. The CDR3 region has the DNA TGTGCCAGCAGCTTCGGGGTCTCCTACGAGCAGTACTTC.

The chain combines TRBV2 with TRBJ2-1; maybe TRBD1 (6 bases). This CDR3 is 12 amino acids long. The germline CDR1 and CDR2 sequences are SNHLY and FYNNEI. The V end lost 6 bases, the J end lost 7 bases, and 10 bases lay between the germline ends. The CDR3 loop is CASSYQGNEQFF. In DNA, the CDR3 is TGTGCCAGCAGCTATCAGGGGAATGAGCAGTTCTTC.

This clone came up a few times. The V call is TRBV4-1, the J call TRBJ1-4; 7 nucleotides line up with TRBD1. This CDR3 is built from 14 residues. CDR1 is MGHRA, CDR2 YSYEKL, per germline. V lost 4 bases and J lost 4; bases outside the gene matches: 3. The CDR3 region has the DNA TGCGCCAGCAGCCGCCGGGACAGTAATGAAAAACTGTTTTTT. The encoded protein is CASSRRDSNEKLFF.

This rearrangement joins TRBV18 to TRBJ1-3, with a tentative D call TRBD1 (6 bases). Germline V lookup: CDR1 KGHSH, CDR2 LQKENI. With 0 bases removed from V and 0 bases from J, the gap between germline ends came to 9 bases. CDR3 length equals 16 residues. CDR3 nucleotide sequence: TGTGCCAGCTCACCACCTCACAGGGTCTCTGGAAACACCATATATTTT. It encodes CASSPPHRVSGNTIYF.

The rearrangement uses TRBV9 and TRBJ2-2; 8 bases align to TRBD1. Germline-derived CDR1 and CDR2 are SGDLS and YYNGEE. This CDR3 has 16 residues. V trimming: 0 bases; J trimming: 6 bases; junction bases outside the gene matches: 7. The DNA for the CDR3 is TGTGCCAGCAGCGTAGTTGACAGGGGAGGTGCCGGGGAGCTGTTTTTT. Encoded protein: CASSVVDRGGAGELFF. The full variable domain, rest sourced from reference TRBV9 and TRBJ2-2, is DSGVTQTPKHLITATGQRVTLRCSPRSGDLSVYWYQQSLDQGLQFLIQYYNGEERAKGNILERFSAQQFPDLHSELNLSSLELGDSALYFCASSVVDRGGAGELFFGEGSRLTVL.

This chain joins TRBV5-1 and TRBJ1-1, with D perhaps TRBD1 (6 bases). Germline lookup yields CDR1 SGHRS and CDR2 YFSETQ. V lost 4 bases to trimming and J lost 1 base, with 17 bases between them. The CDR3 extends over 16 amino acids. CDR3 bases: TGCGCCAGCAGCCCCCGACAGGCCGTCTCGAACACTGAAGCTTTCTTT. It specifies CASSPRQAVSNTEAFF.

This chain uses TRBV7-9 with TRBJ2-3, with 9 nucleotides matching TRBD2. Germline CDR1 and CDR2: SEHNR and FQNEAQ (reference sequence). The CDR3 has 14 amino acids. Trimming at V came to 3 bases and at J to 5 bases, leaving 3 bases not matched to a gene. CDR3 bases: TGTGCCAGCAGCTTTAGCGGGGGCGGAGATACGCAGTATTTT. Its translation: CASSFSGGGDTQYF.

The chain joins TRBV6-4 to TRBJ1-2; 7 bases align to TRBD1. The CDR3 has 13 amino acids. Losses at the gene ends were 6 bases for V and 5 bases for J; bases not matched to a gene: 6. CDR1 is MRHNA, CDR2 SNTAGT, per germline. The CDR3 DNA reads TGTGCCAGCAGCGGGACAGTTGAATATGGCTACACCTTC. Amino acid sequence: CASSGTVEYGYTF.

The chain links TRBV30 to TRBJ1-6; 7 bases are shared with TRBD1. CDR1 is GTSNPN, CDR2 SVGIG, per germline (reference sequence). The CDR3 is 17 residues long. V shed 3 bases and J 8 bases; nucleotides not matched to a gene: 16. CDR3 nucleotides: TGTGCCTGGAGCCCAACAGGAACAGGGGTTATTGATTCACCCCTCCACTTT. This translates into CAWSPTGTGVIDSPLHF.

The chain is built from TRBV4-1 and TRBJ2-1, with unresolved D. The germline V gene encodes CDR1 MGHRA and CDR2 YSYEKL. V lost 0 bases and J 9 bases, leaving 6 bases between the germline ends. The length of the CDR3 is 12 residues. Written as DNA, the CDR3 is TGCGCCAGCAGCCAAGAGGTCGGTGAGCAGTTCTTC. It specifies CASSQEVGEQFF.

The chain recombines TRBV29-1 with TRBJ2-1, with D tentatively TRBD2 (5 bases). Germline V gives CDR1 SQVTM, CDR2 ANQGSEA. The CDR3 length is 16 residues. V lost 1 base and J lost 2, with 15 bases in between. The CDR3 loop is CSVEGAVTGAYNEQFF. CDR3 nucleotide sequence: TGCAGCGTTGAAGGGGCGGTGACCGGGGCCTACAATGAGCAGTTCTTC.

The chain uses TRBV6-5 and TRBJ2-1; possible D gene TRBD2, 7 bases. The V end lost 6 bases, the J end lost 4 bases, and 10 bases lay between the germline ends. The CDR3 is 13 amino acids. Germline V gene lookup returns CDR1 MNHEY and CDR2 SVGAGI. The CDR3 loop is CASRGGPYNEQFF. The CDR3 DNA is TGTGCCAGCAGGGGGGGGCCTTACAATGAGCAGTTCTTC.

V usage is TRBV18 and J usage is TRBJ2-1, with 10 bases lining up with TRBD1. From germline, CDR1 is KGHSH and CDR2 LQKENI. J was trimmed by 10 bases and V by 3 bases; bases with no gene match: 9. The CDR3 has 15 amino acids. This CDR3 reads CASSPGTGVLREQFF. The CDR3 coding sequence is TGTGCCAGCTCACCCGGGACAGGGGTTTTAAGAGAGCAGTTCTTC.

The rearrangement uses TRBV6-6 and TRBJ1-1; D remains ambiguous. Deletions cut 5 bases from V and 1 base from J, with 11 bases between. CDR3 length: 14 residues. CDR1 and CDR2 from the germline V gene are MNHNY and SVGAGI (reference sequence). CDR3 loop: CASSRGEGNTEAFF. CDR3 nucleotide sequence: TGTGCCAGCAGTCGCGGAGAAGGGAACACTGAAGCTTTCTTT.